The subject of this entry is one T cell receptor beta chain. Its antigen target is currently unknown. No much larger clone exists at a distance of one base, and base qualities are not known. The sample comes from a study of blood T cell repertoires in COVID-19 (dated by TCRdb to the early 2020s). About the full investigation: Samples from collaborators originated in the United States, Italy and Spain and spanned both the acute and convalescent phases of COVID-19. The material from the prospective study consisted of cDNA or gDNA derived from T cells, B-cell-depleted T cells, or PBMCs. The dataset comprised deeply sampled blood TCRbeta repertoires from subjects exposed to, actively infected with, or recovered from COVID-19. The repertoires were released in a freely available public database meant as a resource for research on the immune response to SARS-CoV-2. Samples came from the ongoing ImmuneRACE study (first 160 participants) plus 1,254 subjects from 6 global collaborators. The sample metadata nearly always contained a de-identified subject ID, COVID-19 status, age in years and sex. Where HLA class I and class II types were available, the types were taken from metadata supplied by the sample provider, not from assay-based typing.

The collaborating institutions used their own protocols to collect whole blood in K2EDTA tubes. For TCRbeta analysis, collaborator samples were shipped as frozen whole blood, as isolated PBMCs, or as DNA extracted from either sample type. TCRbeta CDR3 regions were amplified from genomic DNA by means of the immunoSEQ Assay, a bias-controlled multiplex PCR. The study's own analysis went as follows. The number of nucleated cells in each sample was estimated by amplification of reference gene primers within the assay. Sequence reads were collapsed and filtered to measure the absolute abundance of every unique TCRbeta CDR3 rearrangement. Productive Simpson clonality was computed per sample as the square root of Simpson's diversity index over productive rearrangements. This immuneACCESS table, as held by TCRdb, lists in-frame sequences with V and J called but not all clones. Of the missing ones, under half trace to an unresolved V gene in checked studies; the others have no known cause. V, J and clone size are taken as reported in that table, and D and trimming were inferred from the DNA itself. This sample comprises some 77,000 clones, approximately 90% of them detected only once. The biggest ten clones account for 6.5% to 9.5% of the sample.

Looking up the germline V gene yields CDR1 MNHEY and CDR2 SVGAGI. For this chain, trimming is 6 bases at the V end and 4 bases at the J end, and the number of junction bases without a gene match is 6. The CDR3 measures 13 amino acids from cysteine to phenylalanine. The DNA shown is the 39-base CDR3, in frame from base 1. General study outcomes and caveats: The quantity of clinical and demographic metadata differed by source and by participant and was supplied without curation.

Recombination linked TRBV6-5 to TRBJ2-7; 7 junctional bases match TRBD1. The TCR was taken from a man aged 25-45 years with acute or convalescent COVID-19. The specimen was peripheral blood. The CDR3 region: CASSAQGPYEQYF. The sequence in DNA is TGTGCCAGCAGCGCACAGGGGCCTTACGAGCAGTACTTC.